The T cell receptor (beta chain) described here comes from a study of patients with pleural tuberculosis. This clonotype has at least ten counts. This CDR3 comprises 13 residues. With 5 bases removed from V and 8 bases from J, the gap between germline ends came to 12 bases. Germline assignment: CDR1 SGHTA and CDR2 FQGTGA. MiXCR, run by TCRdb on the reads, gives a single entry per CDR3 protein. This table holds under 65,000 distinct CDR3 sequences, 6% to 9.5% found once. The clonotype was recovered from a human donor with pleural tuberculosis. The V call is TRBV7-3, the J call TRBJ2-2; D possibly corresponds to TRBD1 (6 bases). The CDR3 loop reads CASSTGLIGELFF. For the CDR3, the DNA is TGTGCCAGCAGCACAGGGCTTATTGGGGAGCTGTTTTTT.